Listed here are 19 T cell receptor beta chains from one sample, sequenced in a study of cytomegalovirus exposure and HLA in healthy donors. Researchers ran the PCR with 60 Vbeta and 13 Jbeta primers. Profiled with immunoSEQ multiplex PCR; TCRdb holds only in-frame clones, not every one. Of 120,000 or so clones in the sample, approximately 84% were seen once. The material sequenced was PBMCs. These receptors were collected from a man aged 18-30 years in good health and CMV-seropositive.

This clone was detected once. This chain joins TRBV4-3 and TRBJ2-2; D not certain. The CDR3 loop spans 15 amino acids. Trimming took off 0 bases at V and 6 bases at J, with 11 bases between the two ends. Germline V gene data show CDR1 as LGHNA and CDR2 as YSLEER. CDR3 region: CASSQEAGMAGELFF. The CDR3, as DNA: TGCGCCAGCAGCCAAGAGGCAGGCATGGCCGGGGAGCTGTTTTTT.

The table lists this clone with a count of one. V is TRBV11-2 and J is TRBJ2-7; TRBD2 aligns across 11 bases. CDR1 and CDR2 (germline): SGHAT, FQNNGV. The CDR3 loop spans 15 amino acids. Unmatched junction bases numbered 4, after V lost 4 bases and J lost 2 bases. The CDR3 region is CASSSGLAVPYEQYF. The CDR3 coding sequence is TGTGCCAGCAGCTCGGGACTAGCGGTACCCTACGAGCAGTACTTC.

The CDR3 DNA reads TGTGCCAGCAGCTTCGGCAGGGGCACTGAAGCTTTCTTT. This encodes CASSFGRGTEAFF. The V call is TRBV11-1, the J call TRBJ1-1; D might be TRBD1 (6 bases). Deletions cut 3 bases from V and 4 bases from J, with 9 bases between. Germline assignment: CDR1 SGHAT and CDR2 FQDESV (reference sequence). This CDR3 comprises 13 residues. Based on the CDR3 plus reference TRBV11-1 and TRBJ1-1, the full variable domain is EAEVAQSPRYKITEKSQAVAFWCDPISGHATLYWYRQILGQGPELLVQFQDESVVDDSQLPKDRFSAERLKGVDSTLKIQPAELGDSAMYLCASSFGRGTEAFFGQGTRLTVV.

This clone was counted only a few times. This chain links TRBV27 with TRBJ2-1; 16 bases line up with TRBD2. The V and J ends lost 3 bases and 13 bases, in that order; junction bases with no gene match: 6. The CDR3 is 15 amino acids. Germline values: CDR1 MNHEY, CDR2 SMNVEV (reference sequence). The CDR3 protein is CASSLLGTSGRAQFF. DNA for the CDR3: TGTGCCAGCAGTTTGCTTGGGACTAGCGGGAGGGCCCAGTTCTTC.

This sequence joins TRBV11-2 and TRBJ2-7; 8 nucleotides line up with TRBD1. V gave up 4 bases and J gave up 9 bases; unmatched junction bases: 11. CDR3 length: 14 amino acids. Per germline, CDR1 SGHAT and CDR2 FQNNGV. The CDR3 loop reads CASSSSDRGHGQYF. In nucleotides, the CDR3 is TGTGCCAGCAGCTCGAGCGACAGGGGACACGGGCAGTACTTC.

The chain couples TRBV10-3 to TRBJ1-2; no reliable D call. The CDR3 covers 22 residues. V was shortened by 4 bases and J by 0 bases, with 33 bases between the two germline ends. Germline V gene data show CDR1 as ENHRY and CDR2 as SYGVKD. The CDR3 region is CAISASPRSAQLLGSPNYGYTF. CDR3 coding DNA: TGTGCCATCAGTGCAAGCCCCAGGTCGGCACAGCTCCTCGGCTCGCCTAACTATGGCTACACCTTC.

This clone has only a few counts. The rearrangement links TRBV10-3 to TRBJ2-3, with 8 nucleotides matching TRBD1. Germline trimming cut 6 bases from V and 0 bases from J; bases unmatched to any gene: 2. The germline gives CDR1 ENHRY, CDR2 SYGVKD. The CDR3 runs to 14 residues. CDR3 sequence: CAISRQGSTDTQYF. The CDR3 DNA reads TGTGCCATCAGCAGACAGGGGAGCACAGATACGCAGTATTTT.

This chain uses TRBV4-3 with TRBJ1-4, with D unresolved. Germline lookup yields CDR1 LGHNA and CDR2 YSLEER. V was trimmed by 3 bases and J by 4 bases, leaving 15 bases between them. The CDR3 extends over 16 amino acids. The DNA of the CDR3 is TGCGCCAGCAGCCACCTGGCTGTTGCCTTTAATGAAAAACTGTTTTTT. Protein product: CASSHLAVAFNEKLFF.

The chain has TRBV27 and TRBJ2-7; 12 nucleotides align to TRBD2. The CDR3 sequence is 13 residues long. V shed 3 bases and J 7 bases; nucleotides not matched to a gene: 1. Per the germline V gene, CDR1 is MNHEY and CDR2 is SMNVEV (reference sequence). CDR3 region: CASSFGLAGEQYF. In DNA form, the CDR3 reads TGTGCCAGCAGTTTCGGACTAGCGGGAGAGCAGTACTTC.

The rearrangement links TRBV7-9 to TRBJ2-7, with TRBD2 matching over 11 bases. This CDR3 is built from 15 residues. In germline, CDR1 is SEHNR, CDR2 FQNEAQ (reference sequence). With 3 bases clipped from V and 4 bases from J, the junction kept 5 bases outside the gene matches. This chain's CDR3 is CASSFTSGSLYEQYF. The CDR3 region has the DNA TGTGCCAGCAGCTTTACTAGCGGGAGTCTATACGAGCAGTACTTC.

This clone was detected only a few times. V and J are TRBV5-1 and TRBJ2-6; TRBD2 is a possible D gene (6 bases). V was pared by 4 bases and J by 0 bases, with 11 bases between. The CDR3 contains 16 residues. CDR1 is SGHRS and CDR2 is YFSETQ in the germline V gene. CDR3 amino acids: CASSPGLSSGANVLTF. The CDR3 DNA is TGCGCCAGCAGCCCGGGACTGAGCTCTGGGGCCAACGTCCTGACTTTC.

The chain couples TRBV19 to TRBJ1-2; TRBD1 aligns across 7 bases. V was pared by 6 bases and J by 7 bases, with 14 bases of the junction left unmatched. CDR1 and CDR2 from the germline V gene are LNHDA and SQIVND (reference sequence). The CDR3 contains 15 residues. Here the CDR3 DNA reads TGTGCCAGTAGATACAATACAGGGGTGTTTAGTGGCTACACCTTC. Translating it yields CASRYNTGVFSGYTF.

CDR3 residues: CASSSGQGSRETQYF. The CDR3 DNA reads TGTGCCAGCAGTTCCGGACAGGGGAGTAGGGAGACCCAGTACTTC. The gene calls are TRBV6-6 and TRBJ2-5; 9 bases are shared with TRBD1. In germline, CDR1 is MNHNY, CDR2 SVGAGI (reference sequence). This CDR3 region has 15 residues. V lost 4 bases to trimming and J lost 5 bases; unmatched junction nucleotides: 8.

The rearrangement uses TRBV9 and TRBJ1-1, with a tentative D call TRBD1 (6 bases). Germline values: CDR1 SGDLS, CDR2 YYNGEE. This CDR3 comprises 14 residues. Between the trimmed V and J ends, which lost 4 bases and 4 bases, there was a span of 14 bases. The CDR3 region is CASSPRQVPTEAFF. CDR3 bases: TGTGCCAGCAGCCCTCGACAGGTTCCCACTGAAGCTTTCTTT.

The chain joins TRBV19 to TRBJ2-2, with 16 bases that match TRBD2. V lost 4 bases, J lost 6 bases, and 5 bases stayed unmatched. The length of the CDR3 is 17 residues. The V gene's germline CDR1 is LNHDA and CDR2 SQIVND (reference sequence). The CDR3 DNA sequence: TGTGCCAGTAGTAACCCCGGGACTAGCGGGAGGGCCGGGGAGCTGTTTTTT. This sequence encodes CASSNPGTSGRAGELFF.

The chain links TRBV9 to TRBJ2-3; 7 bases fit TRBD2. The CDR3 spans 18 residues. The V and J ends lost 4 bases and 1 base, in that order; junction bases with no gene match: 15. CDR1 and CDR2 from the germline V gene are SGDLS and YYNGEE. The CDR3 DNA follows: TGTGCCAGCAGCTCTCGGGCCCTAGCGGAACCTCGCACAGATACGCAGTATTTT. Translation: CASSSRALAEPRTDTQYF.

The chain couples TRBV7-2 to TRBJ2-7; perhaps TRBD2 as D (6 bases). The germline gives CDR1 SGHTA, CDR2 FQGNSA. The CDR3 extends over 14 amino acids. The ends were cut back, 5 bases at V and 6 bases at J, with 17 bases in the middle. DNA of the CDR3: TGTGCCAGCAGCCCGACTCAACTAGCTCTCGAGCAGTACTTC. This codes for CASSPTQLALEQYF.

The chain recombines TRBV30 with TRBJ2-7, with 7 positions matching TRBD2. Trimming at V came to 4 bases and at J to 2 bases, leaving 5 bases not matched to a gene. The CDR3 contains 13 residues. CDR1 is GTSNPN, CDR2 SVGIG, per germline (reference sequence). CDR3 nucleotide sequence: TGTGCCTGGACTCGCGGGACTACCTACGAGCAGTACTTC. Protein product: CAWTRGTTYEQYF.

The table lists this clone with a few counts. At one of its ends the junction is not consistent with the germline gene, which may arise from a read error. The chain links TRBV7-9 to TRBJ2-3; 10 bases agree with TRBD2. Germline V gene sequence: CDR1 SEHNR, CDR2 FQNEAQ (reference sequence). This CDR3 contains 16 residues. CDR3 coding DNA: TGTTCCAGCAGCCGAGGAGCGGGAGGGGTCACAGATACGCAGTATTTT. This codes for CSSSRGAGGVTDTQYF.